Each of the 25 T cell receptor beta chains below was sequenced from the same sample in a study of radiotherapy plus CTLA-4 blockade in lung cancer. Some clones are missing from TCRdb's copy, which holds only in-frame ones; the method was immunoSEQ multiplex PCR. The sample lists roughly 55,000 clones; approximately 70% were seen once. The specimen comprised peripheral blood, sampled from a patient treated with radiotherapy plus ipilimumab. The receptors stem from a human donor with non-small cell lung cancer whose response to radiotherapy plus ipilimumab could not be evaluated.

This CDR3 reads CASSYPGQTDEQFF. CDR3 DNA sequence: TGTGCCAGCAGTTACCCGGGACAAACGGATGAGCAGTTCTTC. The rearrangement joins TRBV6-6 to TRBJ2-1, with a weak D call TRBD1 (6 bases). V lost 2 bases, J lost 8 bases, and 13 bases lay in between. CDR3 size: 14 residues. Germline V gene sequence: CDR1 MNHNY, CDR2 SVGAGI (reference sequence).

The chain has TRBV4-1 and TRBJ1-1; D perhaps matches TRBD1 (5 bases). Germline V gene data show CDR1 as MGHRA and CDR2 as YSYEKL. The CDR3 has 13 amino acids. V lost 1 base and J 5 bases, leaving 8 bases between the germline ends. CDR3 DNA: TGCGCCAGCAGCCAAGGGACAAGGACTGAAGCTTTCTTT. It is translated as CASSQGTRTEAFF.

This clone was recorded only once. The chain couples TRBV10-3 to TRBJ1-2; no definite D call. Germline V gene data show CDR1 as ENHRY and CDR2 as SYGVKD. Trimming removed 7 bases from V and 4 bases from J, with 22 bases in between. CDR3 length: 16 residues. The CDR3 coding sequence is TGTGCCATCACCGACCCGGCAGGTTTAAACTCCTATGGCTACACCTTC. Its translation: CAITDPAGLNSYGYTF.

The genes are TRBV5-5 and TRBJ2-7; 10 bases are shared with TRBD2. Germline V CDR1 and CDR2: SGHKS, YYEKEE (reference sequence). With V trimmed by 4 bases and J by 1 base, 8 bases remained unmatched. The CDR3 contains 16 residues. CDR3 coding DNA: TGTGCCAGCAGCCCCCGACTAGCGGGTATTTCCTACGAGCAGTACTTC. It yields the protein CASSPRLAGISYEQYF.

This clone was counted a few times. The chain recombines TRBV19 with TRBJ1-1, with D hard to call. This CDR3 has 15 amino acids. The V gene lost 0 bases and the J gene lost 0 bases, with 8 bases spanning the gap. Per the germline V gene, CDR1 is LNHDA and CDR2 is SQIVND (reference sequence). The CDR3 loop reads CASSIDSGVNTEAFF. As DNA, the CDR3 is TGTGCCAGTAGTATAGATTCTGGAGTGAACACTGAAGCTTTCTTT.

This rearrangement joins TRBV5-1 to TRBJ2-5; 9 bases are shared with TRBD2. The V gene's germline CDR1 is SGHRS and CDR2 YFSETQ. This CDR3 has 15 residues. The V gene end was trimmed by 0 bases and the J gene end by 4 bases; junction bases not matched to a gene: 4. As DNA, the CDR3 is TGCGCCAGCAGCTTGGCGGCGGGGGGGGGAGAGACCCAGTACTTC. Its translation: CASSLAAGGGETQYF.

The CDR3: CASSSRDNSYEQYF. The CDR3 nucleotides are TGTGCCAGTAGTAGTCGGGACAACTCCTACGAGCAGTACTTC. The V gene is TRBV19, the J gene TRBJ2-7, with D maybe TRBD1 (6 bases). Germline V gene data show CDR1 as LNHDA and CDR2 as SQIVND (reference sequence). The V end lost 4 bases, the J end lost 0 bases, and 10 bases lay between the germline ends. The CDR3 extends over 14 amino acids.

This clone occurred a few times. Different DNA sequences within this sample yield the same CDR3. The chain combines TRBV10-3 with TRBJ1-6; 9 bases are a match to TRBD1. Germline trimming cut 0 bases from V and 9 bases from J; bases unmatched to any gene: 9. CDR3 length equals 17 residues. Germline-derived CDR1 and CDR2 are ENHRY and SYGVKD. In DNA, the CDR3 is TGTGCCATCAGTGAGTCTCGGACAGGGGCTAAGATTTCACCCCTCCACTTT. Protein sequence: CAISESRTGAKISPLHF.

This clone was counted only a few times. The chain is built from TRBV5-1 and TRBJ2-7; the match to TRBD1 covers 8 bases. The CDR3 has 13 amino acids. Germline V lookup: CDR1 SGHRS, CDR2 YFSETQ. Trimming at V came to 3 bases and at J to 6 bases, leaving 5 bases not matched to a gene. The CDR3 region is CASSSGTGGEQYF. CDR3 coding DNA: TGCGCCAGCAGCTCCGGGACAGGAGGCGAGCAGTACTTC.

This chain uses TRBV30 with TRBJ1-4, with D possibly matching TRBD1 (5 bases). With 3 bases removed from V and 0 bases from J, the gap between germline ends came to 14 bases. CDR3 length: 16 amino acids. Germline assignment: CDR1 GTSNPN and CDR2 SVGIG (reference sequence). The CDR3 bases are TGTGCCTGGAGCAAGGGGACTTCACCAACTAATGAAAAACTGTTTTTT. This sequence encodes CAWSKGTSPTNEKLFF.

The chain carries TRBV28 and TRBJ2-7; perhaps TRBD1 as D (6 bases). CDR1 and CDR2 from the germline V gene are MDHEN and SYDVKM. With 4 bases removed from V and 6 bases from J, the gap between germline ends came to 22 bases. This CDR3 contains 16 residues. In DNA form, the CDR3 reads TGTGCCAGCAGTTCCCTGGGCGGCAGGGGAATCTCCGAGCAGTACTTC. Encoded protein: CASSSLGGRGISEQYF.

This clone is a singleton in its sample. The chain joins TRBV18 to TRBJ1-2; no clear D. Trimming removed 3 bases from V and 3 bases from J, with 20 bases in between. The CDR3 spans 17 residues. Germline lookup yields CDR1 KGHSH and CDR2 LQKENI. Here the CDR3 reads CASSPLRSVGSDYGYTF. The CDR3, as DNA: TGTGCCAGCTCACCCCTCAGGTCCGTGGGGAGTGACTATGGCTACACCTTC.

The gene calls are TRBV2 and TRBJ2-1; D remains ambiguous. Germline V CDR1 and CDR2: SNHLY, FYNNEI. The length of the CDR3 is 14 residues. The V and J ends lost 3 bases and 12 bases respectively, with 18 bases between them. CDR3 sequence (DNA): TGTGCCAGCAGTGAGGGCCACAGTCTACTGGCGCAGTTCTTC. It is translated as CASSEGHSLLAQFF.

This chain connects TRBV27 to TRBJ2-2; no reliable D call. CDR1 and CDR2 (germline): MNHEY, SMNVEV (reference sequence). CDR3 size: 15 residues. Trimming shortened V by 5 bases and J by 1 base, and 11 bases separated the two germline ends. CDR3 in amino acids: CASSRHYLNTGELFF. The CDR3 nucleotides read TGTGCCAGCAGTCGCCACTACCTGAACACCGGGGAGCTGTTTTTT.

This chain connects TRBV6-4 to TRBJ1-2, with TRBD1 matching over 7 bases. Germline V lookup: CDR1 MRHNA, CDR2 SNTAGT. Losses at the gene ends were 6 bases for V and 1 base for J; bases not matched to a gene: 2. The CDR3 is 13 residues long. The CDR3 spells CASRGTDNYGYTF. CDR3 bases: TGTGCCAGCAGGGGGACAGATAACTATGGCTACACCTTC.

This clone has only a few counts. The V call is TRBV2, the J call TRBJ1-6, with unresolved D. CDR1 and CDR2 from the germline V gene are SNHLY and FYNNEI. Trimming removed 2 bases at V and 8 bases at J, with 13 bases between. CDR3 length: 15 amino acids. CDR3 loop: CASSEIAGFDSPLHF. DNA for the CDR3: TGTGCCAGCAGTGAAATCGCGGGTTTTGATTCACCCCTCCACTTT.

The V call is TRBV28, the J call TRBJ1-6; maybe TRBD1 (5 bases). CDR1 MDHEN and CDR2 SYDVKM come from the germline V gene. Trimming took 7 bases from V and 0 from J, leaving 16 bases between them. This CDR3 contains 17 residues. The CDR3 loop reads CASTLRGYSSYNSPLHF. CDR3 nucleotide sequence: TGTGCCAGCACCCTACGGGGGTATAGCTCCTATAATTCACCCCTCCACTTT.

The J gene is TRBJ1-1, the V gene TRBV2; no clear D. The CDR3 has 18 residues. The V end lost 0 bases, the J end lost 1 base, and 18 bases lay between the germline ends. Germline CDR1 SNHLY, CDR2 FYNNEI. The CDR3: CASSEAQPGGRRNTEAFF. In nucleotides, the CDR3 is TGTGCCAGCAGTGAAGCGCAACCGGGAGGACGGAGGAACACTGAAGCTTTCTTT.

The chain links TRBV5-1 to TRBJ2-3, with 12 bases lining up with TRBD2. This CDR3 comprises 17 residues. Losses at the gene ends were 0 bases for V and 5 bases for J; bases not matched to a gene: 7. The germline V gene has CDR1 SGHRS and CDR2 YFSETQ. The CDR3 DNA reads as TGCGCCAGCAGCTTGGCTAGACTAGCGGGGGCGGGAGATACGCAGTATTTT. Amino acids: CASSLARLAGAGDTQYF.

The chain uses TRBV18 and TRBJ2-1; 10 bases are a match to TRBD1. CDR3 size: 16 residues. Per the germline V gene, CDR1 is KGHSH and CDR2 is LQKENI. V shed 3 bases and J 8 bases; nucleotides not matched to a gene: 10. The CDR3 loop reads CASSPYGDRGRDEQFF. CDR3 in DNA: TGTGCCAGCTCACCGTATGGGGACAGGGGTAGGGATGAGCAGTTCTTC.

The CDR3 DNA is TGCAGTGTTCATCGGGACAATGAGCAGTTCTTC. Protein: CSVHRDNEQFF. V and J are TRBV20-1 and TRBJ2-1; D is ambiguous. Germline assignment: CDR1 DFQATT and CDR2 SNEGSKA (reference sequence). The CDR3 is 11 amino acids. V lost 7 bases to trimming and J lost 5 bases, with 9 bases between them.

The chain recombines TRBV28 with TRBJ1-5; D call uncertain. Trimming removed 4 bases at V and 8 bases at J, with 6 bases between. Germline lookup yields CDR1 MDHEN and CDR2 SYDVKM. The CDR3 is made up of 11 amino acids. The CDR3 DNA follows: TGTGCCAGCAGTTCCTTAGAGCCCCAGCATTTT. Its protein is CASSSLEPQHF.

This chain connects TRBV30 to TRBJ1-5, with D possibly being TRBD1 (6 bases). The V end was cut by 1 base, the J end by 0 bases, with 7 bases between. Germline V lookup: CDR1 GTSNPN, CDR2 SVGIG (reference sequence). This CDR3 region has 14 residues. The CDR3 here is CAWSEDSSNQPQHF. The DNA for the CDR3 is TGTGCCTGGAGTGAGGACAGTAGCAATCAGCCCCAGCATTTT.

CDR3 bases: TGTGCCACCGGGGTAGGACAGGGACTCTACGAGCAGTACTTC. This translates into CATGVGQGLYEQYF. V is TRBV10-3 and J is TRBJ2-7; 8 bases align to TRBD1. Germline V gene data show CDR1 as ENHRY and CDR2 as SYGVKD. V was pared by 10 bases and J by 3 bases, with 11 bases of the junction left unmatched. The CDR3 length is 14 residues.

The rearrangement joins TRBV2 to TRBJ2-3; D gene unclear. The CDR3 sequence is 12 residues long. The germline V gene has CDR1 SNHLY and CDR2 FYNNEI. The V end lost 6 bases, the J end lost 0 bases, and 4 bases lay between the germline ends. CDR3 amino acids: CASSYSTDTQYF. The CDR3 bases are TGTGCCAGCAGCTATAGCACAGATACGCAGTATTTT.